This passage covers 8 T cell receptor beta chains from one sample sequenced in a study of OX40 agonist ivuxolimab in advanced cancers. Measured with immunoSEQ multiplex PCR; TCRdb has only the in-frame clones, and not every one. Of around 70,000 clones in the sample, 85% were seen once. Specimen: CD4+ or CD8+ T cells sorted from blood, collected in a trial of the OX40 agonist ivuxolimab. The receptors here all came from an adult with an advanced solid tumor such as melanoma, head and neck, liver or kidney cancer.

V usage is TRBV2 and J usage is TRBJ2-3; 9 bases align to TRBD1. V dropped 7 bases and J dropped 3; count of bases not matched to a gene: 8. There are 15 residues in the CDR3. Looked up from germline, CDR1 is SNHLY and CDR2 is FYNNEI. CDR3 residues: CASNPQGQGTDTQYF. Here the CDR3 DNA reads TGTGCCAGCAATCCGCAGGGACAGGGAACAGATACGCAGTATTTT.

The chain links TRBV18 to TRBJ2-1; 7 positions agree with TRBD2. The V segment lost 4 bases and the J segment 7 bases; nucleotides outside the gene matches: 4. CDR1 KGHSH and CDR2 LQKENI come from the germline V gene. The CDR3 is 13 amino acids. Here the CDR3 DNA reads TGTGCCAGCTCACTCGGACTAGATAATGAGCAGTTCTTC. Residues: CASSLGLDNEQFF.

The J gene is TRBJ2-3, the V gene TRBV28, with D maybe TRBD1 (7 bases). The ends were cut back, 7 bases at V and 1 base at J, with 12 bases in the middle. The CDR3 has 14 amino acids. The germline gives CDR1 MDHEN, CDR2 SYDVKM. Here the CDR3 reads CASTTRGGTDTQYF. The CDR3 DNA reads as TGTGCCAGCACCACCAGGGGGGGCACAGATACGCAGTATTTT.

Only a few counts were recorded for this clone. CDR3 coding DNA: TGTGCCAGCATTACGACAGGGGGTCCCGTATACACCTTC. Translated, it gives CASITTGGPVYTF. V usage is TRBV6-1 and J usage is TRBJ1-2; 9 positions match TRBD1. Germline-derived CDR1 and CDR2 are MNHNS and SASEGT. The CDR3 has 13 residues. V lost 7 bases and J lost 11; bases outside the gene matches: 11.

The chain uses TRBV7-2 and TRBJ2-7; 9 bases are shared with TRBD1. In germline, CDR1 is SGHTA, CDR2 FQGNSA. This CDR3 has 15 amino acids. The V and J ends lost 1 base and 4 bases, in that order; junction bases with no gene match: 5. CDR3 region: CASSLGGDRAYEQYF. The DNA for the CDR3 is TGTGCCAGCAGCTTAGGTGGGGACAGGGCTTACGAGCAGTACTTC.

The V call is TRBV7-9, the J call TRBJ2-7, with D possibly TRBD2 on 6 matching bases. The CDR3 spans 15 residues. Germline lookup yields CDR1 SEHNR and CDR2 FQNEAQ (reference sequence). Trimming left V 0 bases short and J 7 bases short, with 16 bases between. This CDR3 reads CASSLAGGTLGEQYF. CDR3 DNA: TGTGCCAGCAGCTTAGCAGGAGGGACCTTAGGAGAGCAGTACTTC.

This clone was picked up a small number of times. The CDR3 region has the DNA TGTGCCAGCAGCCTGACTGGACAGGGAATGCAGTACTTC. The encoded protein is CASSLTGQGMQYF. The chain couples TRBV7-9 to TRBJ2-7; the match to TRBD1 covers 8 bases. With V trimmed by 5 bases and J by 9 bases, 9 bases remained unmatched. CDR3 length equals 13 residues. Per germline, CDR1 SEHNR and CDR2 FQNEAQ (reference sequence).

This chain uses TRBV7-2 with TRBJ1-1, with a weak D call TRBD1 (6 bases). The germline CDR1 and CDR2 sequences are SGHTA and FQGNSA. Trimming removed 5 bases from V and 3 bases from J, with 13 bases in between. This CDR3 is built from 14 residues. CDR3: CASSTGLEDTEAFF. DNA for the CDR3: TGTGCCAGCAGCACAGGGTTGGAAGACACTGAAGCTTTCTTT.